The 20 T cell receptor beta chains reported below all come from one sample, sequenced in a study of blood T cells in healthy people across ages. PCR was performed a second time for about 6 to 12 cycles using a sample-barcoded 5' primer and a J-beta primer mix. A single record per CDR3 protein comes from TCRdb applying MiXCR to the 5' RACE reads. The sample lists over a million distinct CDR3 sequences; under 45% were seen once. The sequenced sample was blood. The receptors derive from a woman in her fifties or sixties in good health.

This chain uses TRBV3-1 with TRBJ2-7; 9 bases agree with TRBD1. Germline lookup yields CDR1 LGHDT and CDR2 YNNKEL (reference sequence). V dropped 1 base and J dropped 1; count of bases not matched to a gene: 5. There are 16 residues in the CDR3. For the CDR3, the DNA is TGTGCCAGCAGCCAAGTCCTGGGACAGGGATCCTACGAGCAGTACTTC. Translated: CASSQVLGQGSYEQYF.

The rearrangement joins TRBV5-5 to TRBJ2-3; D not resolved. From germline, CDR1 is SGHKS and CDR2 YYEKEE (reference sequence). Between the trimmed V and J ends, which lost 1 base and 0 bases, there was a span of 12 bases. The CDR3 loop spans 16 amino acids. This CDR3 reads CASSLSSLISTDTQYF. The CDR3 DNA reads TGTGCCAGCAGCTTGTCCTCACTGATTAGCACAGATACGCAGTATTTT.

The genes are TRBV12-3 or TRBV12-4 and TRBJ2-1; 7 bases line up with TRBD1. The CDR3 length is 14 residues. The J segment lost 4 bases and the V segment lost 4 bases, leaving 4 bases of the junction unmatched. The CDR3 protein is CASSWTGVYNEQFF. CDR3 nucleotides: TGTGCCAGCAGTTGGACAGGAGTATACAATGAGCAGTTCTTC.

The chain combines TRBV12-3 or TRBV12-4 with TRBJ2-1, with a weak D call TRBD1 (5 bases). The CDR3 has 13 residues. V lost 6 bases to trimming and J lost 5 bases, with 11 bases between them. The chain's CDR3 is CASRSDRNNEQFF. CDR3 nucleotides: TGTGCCAGCAGATCAGACAGAAACAATGAGCAGTTCTTC.

This chain connects TRBV9 to TRBJ2-1, with a possible D match to TRBD2 (6 bases). V dropped 2 bases and J dropped 6 bases, with 21 bases sitting between them. The CDR3 runs to 17 residues. Germline CDR1 is SGDLS and CDR2 is YYNGEE. CDR3 coding DNA: TGTGCCAGCAGCGTCGGCACTGTTCCGGGCGGGACCAATGAGCAGTTCTTC. It encodes CASSVGTVPGGTNEQFF.

This clonotype was detected once. The chain has TRBV3-1 and TRBJ2-3; 10 bases are shared with TRBD2. Germline V gene data show CDR1 as LGHDT and CDR2 as YNNKEL (reference sequence). This CDR3 spans 16 amino acids. J gave up 6 bases and V 2 bases, and 8 bases lay outside the gene matches. DNA for the CDR3: TGTGCCAGCAGCCAACCGGGACTAGCGCGCCCGGATACGCAGTATTTT. It encodes CASSQPGLARPDTQYF.

The genes are TRBV20-1 and TRBJ2-4; possibly TRBD1 for D (6 bases). The J call may be mistaken, given a closer DNA end match to TRBJ2-5. CDR1 is DFQATT and CDR2 is SNEGSKA in the germline V gene (reference sequence). CDR3 length: 14 amino acids. Here the CDR3 reads CSAREWAGEETQYF. The CDR3 DNA reads TGCAGTGCTAGAGAGTGGGCAGGGGAAGAGACCCAGTACTTC.

There are many counts of this clonotype. With a much larger clone just one base away, this may be a read error. J is TRBJ2-7 and V is TRBV20-1; 8 bases line up with TRBD2. Germline CDR1 and CDR2: DFQATT and SNEGSKA (reference sequence). This CDR3 has 18 residues. V lost 0 bases, J lost 7 bases, and 20 bases stayed unmatched. The CDR3 DNA reads TGCAGTGCTAGAGATTATAGTACGACTAGCGAGTTTTACAATGAGCAGTACTTC. It is translated as CSARDYSTTSEFYNEQYF.

This clonotype was counted ten times or more. CDR3: CASSLGQGSQETQYF. The CDR3 DNA reads as TGTGCCAGCTCCCTGGGGCAGGGTAGCCAAGAGACCCAGTACTTC. This chain links TRBV5-6 with TRBJ2-5; D perhaps matches TRBD1 (5 bases). Per germline, CDR1 SGHDT and CDR2 YYEEEE. Trimming removed 7 bases at V and 1 base at J, with 17 bases between. The CDR3 is 15 residues long.

The rearrangement uses TRBV15 and TRBJ1-6; 9 bases line up with TRBD1. Trimming at V came to 0 bases and at J to 9 bases, leaving 6 bases not matched to a gene. Germline assignment: CDR1 LNHNV and CDR2 YYDKDF (reference sequence). CDR3 size: 16 residues. The chain's CDR3 is CATSRDQGTGSSPLHF. CDR3 nucleotides: TGTGCCACCAGCAGAGATCAGGGGACAGGGAGTTCACCCCTCCACTTT. The variable domain in full, completed from reference TRBV15 and TRBJ1-6, reads DAMVIQNPRYQVTQFGKPVTLSCSQTLNHNVMYWYQQKSSQAPKLLFHYYDKDFNNEADTPDNFQSRRPNTSFCFLDIRSPGLGDTAMYLCATSRDQGTGSSPLHFGNGTRLTVT.

V gene TRBV7-2 combines with J gene TRBJ2-1; D unclear. V was clipped by 5 bases and J by 7 bases, with 15 bases between them. Germline V gene lookup returns CDR1 SGHTA and CDR2 FQGNSA. The CDR3 has 14 residues. The CDR3 loop reads CASSSKTLGNEQFF. The CDR3, as DNA: TGTGCCAGCAGCAGTAAAACCCTCGGGAATGAGCAGTTCTTC.

This clonotype was observed a handful of times. This chain uses TRBV5-1 with TRBJ2-6; no firm D call. This CDR3 has 13 residues. CDR1 and CDR2 from the germline V gene are SGHRS and YFSETQ. V gave up 6 bases and J gave up 0 bases, with 4 bases separating them. The CDR3 sequence: CASKTSGANVLTF. The CDR3, as DNA: TGCGCCAGCAAAACCTCTGGGGCCAACGTCCTGACTTTC.

The CDR3 protein is CASSLRWEAGVYNEQFF. The CDR3 DNA reads as TGTGCCAGCAGTTTACGGTGGGAAGCGGGGGTCTACAATGAGCAGTTCTTC. V gene TRBV28 combines with J gene TRBJ2-1; 8 bases map to TRBD2. The V and J ends lost 2 bases and 3 bases, in that order; junction bases with no gene match: 9. The CDR3 is 17 amino acids. CDR1 and CDR2 from the germline V gene are MDHEN and SYDVKM. The full variable domain, completed using reference TRBV28 and TRBJ2-1, is DVKVTQSSRYLVKRTGEKVFLECVQDMDHENMFWYRQDPGLGLRLIYFSYDVKMKEKGDIPEGYSVSREKKERFSLILESASTNQTSMYLCASSLRWEAGVYNEQFFGPGTRLTVL.

This chain uses TRBV5-1 with TRBJ2-4, with 11 positions matching TRBD1. The DNA end is more similar to TRBJ2-7, so the J call may be wrong. Germline V gives CDR1 SGHRS, CDR2 YFSETQ. CDR3 length: 14 residues. The CDR3 DNA is TGCGCCAGCAGCAAAGGACAGGGGGCTGGCGAGCAGTACTTC. It translates to CASSKGQGAGEQYF.

The J gene is TRBJ2-5, the V gene TRBV4-1; TRBD2 aligns across 7 bases. The trim removed 8 bases at V and 1 base at J, leaving 4 bases unmatched. There are 13 residues in the CDR3. CDR1 and CDR2 from the germline V gene are MGHRA and YSYEKL. CDR3 in DNA: TGCGCCAGCGGCGGGAGTGCCCAAGAGACCCAGTACTTC. The encoded protein is CASGGSAQETQYF.

This chain joins TRBV12-3 or TRBV12-4 and TRBJ1-2; the match to TRBD1 covers 10 bases. The CDR3 has 14 amino acids. The V segment lost 3 bases and the J segment 7 bases; nucleotides outside the gene matches: 5. The CDR3 DNA is TGTGCCAGCAGTTTGACAGGGGGCCCCTCTGGCTACACCTTC. Protein: CASSLTGGPSGYTF.

The gene calls are TRBV27 and TRBJ1-1; D ambiguous. Germline CDR1 MNHEY, CDR2 SMNVEV (reference sequence). Deletions cut 2 bases from V and 6 bases from J, with 10 bases between. The CDR3 covers 13 residues. CDR3 DNA: TGTGCCAGCAGTTTAGTTTGGGAAGCTGAAGCTTTCTTT. This encodes CASSLVWEAEAFF.

V gene TRBV27 combines with J gene TRBJ1-1; unclear D gene. CDR1 MNHEY and CDR2 SMNVEV come from the germline V gene (reference sequence). The CDR3 loop spans 17 amino acids. With 6 bases removed from V and 1 base from J, the gap between germline ends came to 21 bases. The CDR3, as DNA: TGTGCCAGCAGACTTTATTCTAGGGAGCGGGGGAACACTGAAGCTTTCTTT. Its protein is CASRLYSRERGNTEAFF.

This clonotype is a singleton in its sample. V and J are TRBV5-5 and TRBJ1-2; weak D call: TRBD1 (5 bases). This CDR3 contains 13 residues. CDR1 is SGHKS, CDR2 YYEKEE, per germline (reference sequence). The V end lost 4 bases, the J end lost 4 bases, and 11 bases lay between the germline ends. CDR3 sequence (DNA): TGTGCCAGCAGCGTGTCAGGGCCCTATGGCTACACCTTC. Its protein product is CASSVSGPYGYTF.

This clonotype was seen only a few times. V usage is TRBV15 and J usage is TRBJ2-5; D is perhaps TRBD1 or TRBD2 (5 bases each). The J call is doubtful: the DNA matches TRBJ2-7 better. The CDR3 is 16 amino acids. Looked up from germline, CDR1 is LNHNV and CDR2 is YYDKDF (reference sequence). CDR3 region: CATSRDGGRATGEQYF. The CDR3 DNA reads TGTGCCACCAGCAGAGATGGGGGTCGTGCGACGGGCGAGCAGTACTTC.